Below, 30 T cell receptor beta chains from the same sample are listed, as sequenced in a study of shared clonotypes between healthy human individuals. Assay: immunoSEQ multiplex PCR; the TCRdb copy retains only in-frame clones and omits some. The sample carries 2 million to 2.5 million clones, 93% recorded once. Sequenced: naive CD4+ T cells from PBMCs. Documented subset: CD45RA+ positively selected. The receptors shown here come from a man younger than 30 in good health. Some clones in this sample may be carry-over from other donors' samples.

This sequence joins TRBV4-3 and TRBJ1-3, with D unresolved. V was shortened by 0 bases and J by 0 bases, with 12 bases between the two germline ends. The CDR3 runs 17 residues. Germline V CDR1 and CDR2: LGHNA, YSLEER. CDR3 protein: CASSQDAGSVSGNTIYF. The CDR3 DNA follows: TGCGCCAGCAGCCAAGATGCGGGTTCTGTCTCTGGAAACACCATATATTTT.

The chain employs TRBV10-3 and TRBJ2-1; D is ambiguous. Germline values: CDR1 ENHRY, CDR2 SYGVKD. The V end lost 7 bases, the J end lost 7 bases, and 23 bases lay between the germline ends. This CDR3 has 16 amino acids. Here the CDR3 DNA reads TGTGCCATCACCCAGACCCGAACACCCCCTCGGAATGAGCAGTTCTTC. It specifies CAITQTRTPPRNEQFF.

This clone was recorded only once. The chain joins TRBV19 to TRBJ1-2; D call uncertain. The germline V gene has CDR1 LNHDA and CDR2 SQIVND (reference sequence). The V end was cut by 6 bases, the J end by 0 bases, with 11 bases between. The CDR3 totals 14 residues. CDR3 region: CASRREAANYGYTF. CDR3 DNA: TGTGCCAGTAGGCGGGAAGCTGCTAACTATGGCTACACCTTC.

Concerning this clone: Other DNA sequences in the same sample also yield this CDR3. The chain recombines TRBV5-1 with TRBJ2-1; D may be TRBD2 (5 bases). Germline CDR1 is SGHRS and CDR2 is YFSETQ. The CDR3 is made up of 13 amino acids. The V and J ends lost 0 bases and 7 bases respectively, with 8 bases between them. Here the CDR3 DNA reads TGCGCCAGCAGCTTGGAAAGAGGGAATGAGCAGTTCTTC. This gives the protein CASSLERGNEQFF.

V and J are TRBV19 and TRBJ2-3; possible D gene TRBD1, 6 bases. Germline CDR1 is LNHDA and CDR2 is SQIVND (reference sequence). The CDR3 consists of 13 residues. The germline V and J ends were trimmed by 3 bases and 6 bases, with 10 bases remaining between them. The CDR3 protein is CASSINRADTQYF. The CDR3 coding sequence is TGTGCCAGTAGTATCAACAGGGCGGATACGCAGTATTTT. The full variable domain, completed using reference TRBV19 and TRBJ2-3, is DGGITQSPKYLFRKEGQNVTLSCEQNLNHDAMYWYRQDPGQGLRLIYYSQIVNDFQKGDIAEGYSVSREKKESFPLTVTSAQKNPTAFYLCASSINRADTQYFGPGTRLTVL.

The DNA of the CDR3 is TGTGCCAGCAGTTTTGCGGGTACGGGCAGCTTCGACTATGGCTACACCTTC. The encoded protein is CASSFAGTGSFDYGYTF. The J gene is TRBJ1-2, the V gene TRBV28; D gene unclear. The CDR3 length is 17 residues. Trimming took off 3 bases at V and 3 bases at J, with 20 bases between the two ends. Germline values: CDR1 MDHEN, CDR2 SYDVKM.

This chain links TRBV6-6 with TRBJ2-7, with 8 bases identical to TRBD1. The germline V gene has CDR1 MNHNY and CDR2 SVGAGI (reference sequence). V lost 1 base and J lost 2; bases outside the gene matches: 7. This CDR3 has 16 residues. The CDR3 spells CASSYYDRDRPYEQYF. The CDR3 DNA is TGTGCCAGCAGTTACTACGACCGGGACAGGCCCTACGAGCAGTACTTC.

The chain combines TRBV14 with TRBJ2-1, with TRBD1 matching 12 bases. V lost 6 bases to trimming and J lost 4 bases; unmatched junction nucleotides: 4. The CDR3 extends over 15 amino acids. From germline, CDR1 is SGHDN and CDR2 FVKESK. CDR3 DNA sequence: TGTGCCAGCAGGCCGGGACAGGGGGCTTACAATGAGCAGTTCTTC. Protein: CASRPGQGAYNEQFF.

The gene calls are TRBV9 and TRBJ2-1; D assignment may be TRBD1 or TRBD2 (7 bases each). The CDR3 runs 21 residues. In germline, CDR1 is SGDLS, CDR2 YYNGEE. With 4 bases removed from V and 0 bases from J, the gap between germline ends came to 29 bases. CDR3 region: CASSPGQVSLGTTSSYNEQFF. The CDR3 DNA reads as TGTGCCAGCAGCCCCGGACAGGTCAGTCTGGGGACTACCAGCTCCTACAATGAGCAGTTCTTC.

This clone appeared once. The rearrangement links TRBV10-3 to TRBJ2-3, with 9 nucleotides matching TRBD2. The junction had 11 bases not matched to a gene; V was cut back by 3 bases and J by 4 bases. Germline lookup yields CDR1 ENHRY and CDR2 SYGVKD. The CDR3 loop spans 17 amino acids. The CDR3 reads CAISESLSGSGSDTQYF. As DNA, the CDR3 is TGTGCCATCAGTGAATCCCTTAGCGGGAGTGGGTCAGATACGCAGTATTTT.

The DNA of the CDR3 is TGCGCCAGCAGCCCCGAGGGAAGCGGGAGGTCTAATGAGCAGTTCTTC. Amino acid sequence: CASSPEGSGRSNEQFF. V usage is TRBV5-1 and J usage is TRBJ2-1; TRBD2 matches at 9 bases. V was pared by 4 bases and J by 7 bases, with 12 bases of the junction left unmatched. Germline CDR1 is SGHRS and CDR2 is YFSETQ. There are 16 residues in the CDR3.

This clone came up once. CDR3 DNA: TGTGCCAGCACCGAGCGGGAGCGGGCCTACAATGAGCAGTTCTTC. It specifies CASTERERAYNEQFF. The chain employs TRBV9 and TRBJ2-1; 8 bases fit TRBD2. The CDR3 covers 15 residues. V lost 6 bases to trimming and J lost 2 bases; unmatched junction nucleotides: 7. CDR1 and CDR2 from the germline V gene are SGDLS and YYNGEE.

The chain joins TRBV7-6 to TRBJ2-7; D possibly corresponds to TRBD2 (6 bases). Looked up from germline, CDR1 is SGHVS and CDR2 is FNYEAQ. The V gene lost 6 bases and the J gene lost 2 bases, with 11 bases spanning the gap. The CDR3 has 13 residues. This CDR3 reads CASSPAGPYEQYF. DNA of the CDR3: TGTGCCAGCAGTCCGGCGGGGCCCTACGAGCAGTACTTC.

This chain links TRBV4-1 with TRBJ2-7; 11 bases align to TRBD1. The ends lost 3 bases at V and 4 bases at J; junction bases unmatched: 8. The CDR3 is 16 amino acids. CDR1 and CDR2 from the germline V gene are MGHRA and YSYEKL. Written as DNA, the CDR3 is TGCGCCAGCAGCCACCCACCTGGACAGGGGGCATACGAGCAGTACTTC. Translating gives CASSHPPGQGAYEQYF.

The rearrangement uses TRBV5-6 and TRBJ2-1; maybe TRBD1 (6 bases). Germline V gene data show CDR1 as SGHDT and CDR2 as YYEEEE. The CDR3 length is 15 residues. The V and J ends lost 4 bases and 4 bases respectively, with 15 bases between them. CDR3 nucleotides: TGTGCCAGCAGCCGTCGAGGACAGCGTTACAATGAGCAGTTCTTC. It is translated as CASSRRGQRYNEQFF.

This chain uses TRBV10-3 with TRBJ2-1; D is possibly TRBD1 (6 bases). V was pared by 8 bases and J by 4 bases, with 12 bases between. This CDR3 spans 13 amino acids. The V gene's germline CDR1 is ENHRY and CDR2 SYGVKD. CDR3 coding DNA: TGTGCCATCGGGGGCGGGCAATACAATGAGCAGTTCTTC. Protein sequence: CAIGGGQYNEQFF.

The chain employs TRBV7-3 and TRBJ2-2; 8 bases map to TRBD2. Germline CDR1 and CDR2: SGHTA and FQGTGA. The CDR3 is made up of 16 amino acids. V lost 4 bases, J lost 3 bases, and 7 bases stayed unmatched. CDR3 loop: CASSSAGGSYTGELFF. As DNA, the CDR3 is TGTGCCAGCAGCTCGGCGGGGGGCTCCTACACCGGGGAGCTGTTTTTT.

The rearrangement uses TRBV7-9 and TRBJ2-5, with 11 nucleotides matching TRBD2. Per the germline V gene, CDR1 is SEHNR and CDR2 is FQNEAQ (reference sequence). After removal of 1 base from V and 1 base from J, the junction contained 11 bases not matched to a gene. The CDR3 has 19 amino acids. The CDR3 here is CASSLGQHRTSGFQETQYF. In nucleotides, the CDR3 is TGTGCCAGCAGCTTAGGACAGCACAGGACTAGCGGGTTCCAAGAGACCCAGTACTTC. The full variable domain, completed using reference TRBV7-9 and TRBJ2-5, is DTGVSQNPRHKITKRGQNVTFRCDPISEHNRLYWYRQTLGQGPEFLTYFQNEAQLEKSRLLSDRFSAERPKGSFSTLEIQRTEQGDSAMYLCASSLGQHRTSGFQETQYFGPGTRLLVL.

Remarks on this clone: This CDR3 is also generated by other DNA sequences in the sample. This chain uses TRBV6-1 with TRBJ1-5, with D tentatively TRBD1 (5 bases). Germline-derived CDR1 and CDR2 are MNHNS and SASEGT. This CDR3 region has 13 residues. The V gene lost 3 bases and the J gene lost 4 bases, with 7 bases spanning the gap. The CDR3 loop reads CASSEGPNQPQHF. The CDR3 region has the DNA TGTGCCAGCAGTGAGGGGCCTAATCAGCCCCAGCATTTT.

The V call is TRBV7-2, the J call TRBJ2-7, with D tentatively TRBD2 (5 bases). Germline CDR1 is SGHTA and CDR2 is FQGNSA. The CDR3 extends over 15 amino acids. The V and J ends lost 1 base and 2 bases respectively, with 12 bases between them. CDR3 sequence: CASSLVPGITYEQYF. The CDR3 bases are TGTGCCAGCAGCTTAGTCCCCGGGATCACCTACGAGCAGTACTTC.

V gene TRBV19 combines with J gene TRBJ2-1; TRBD1 aligns across 11 bases. This CDR3 contains 14 residues. Per the germline V gene, CDR1 is LNHDA and CDR2 is SQIVND (reference sequence). V shed 5 bases and J 7 bases; nucleotides not matched to a gene: 4. This chain's CDR3 is CASSADRGLNEQFF. The CDR3 DNA reads TGTGCCAGTAGTGCGGACAGGGGGCTGAATGAGCAGTTCTTC.

As DNA, the CDR3 is TGCGCCAGCAGCTTGGCAAATCAGCTTGGGGACACTGAAGCTTTCTTT. Translation gives CASSLANQLGDTEAFF. The rearrangement links TRBV5-1 to TRBJ1-1; D ambiguous. Germline V gene lookup returns CDR1 SGHRS and CDR2 YFSETQ. The CDR3 contains 16 residues. Deletions cut 0 bases from V and 3 bases from J, with 15 bases between.

The chain employs TRBV27 and TRBJ2-7; 8 nucleotides line up with TRBD2. The CDR3 is made up of 16 amino acids. V lost 3 bases to trimming and J lost 1 base; unmatched junction nucleotides: 8. The germline gives CDR1 MNHEY, CDR2 SMNVEV (reference sequence). The chain's CDR3 is CASSFGRGGISYEQYF. CDR3 nucleotide sequence: TGTGCCAGCAGTTTCGGTCGGGGGGGAATATCCTACGAGCAGTACTTC.

On this clone itself: At the DNA level, this CDR3 is encoded by other sequences in the same sample as well. J is TRBJ2-2 and V is TRBV28; D is unresolved. V was shortened by 1 base and J by 4 bases, with 4 bases between the two germline ends. The CDR3 totals 13 residues. Germline V gene data show CDR1 as MDHEN and CDR2 as SYDVKM. Here the CDR3 reads CASSLLGTGELFF. The CDR3 bases are TGTGCCAGCAGTTTATTGGGCACCGGGGAGCTGTTTTTT.

The V call is TRBV28, the J call TRBJ1-2, with D possibly matching TRBD1 (5 bases). Per germline, CDR1 MDHEN and CDR2 SYDVKM. CDR3 size: 14 residues. V lost 3 bases and J 7 bases, leaving 15 bases between the germline ends. The CDR3 DNA sequence: TGTGCCAGCAGTTTCGGCTCAGGGCGGGGTGGCTACACCTTC. Translating gives CASSFGSGRGGYTF.

J is TRBJ2-2 and V is TRBV28; no reliable D call. CDR1 and CDR2 (germline): MDHEN, SYDVKM. V was clipped by 5 bases and J by 4 bases, with 14 bases between them. The CDR3 contains 15 residues. CDR3 nucleotides: TGTGCCAGCAGTACCACACCACCGTCCACCGGGGAGCTGTTTTTT. Translating it yields CASSTTPPSTGELFF.

The chain combines TRBV9 with TRBJ1-1, with unresolved D. The CDR3 covers 14 residues. Trimming took off 3 bases at V and 1 base at J, with 10 bases between the two ends. Germline V CDR1 and CDR2: SGDLS, YYNGEE. The DNA for the CDR3 is TGTGCCAGCAGCGCCGACCCGAGGAACACTGAAGCTTTCTTT. This encodes CASSADPRNTEAFF.

V is TRBV6-1 and J is TRBJ1-5; D gene unclear. This CDR3 region has 13 residues. Trimming removed 5 bases at V and 1 base at J, with 6 bases between. The germline V gene encodes CDR1 MNHNS and CDR2 SASEGT. The CDR3 nucleotides read TGTGCCAGCAGTACCGGGAGCAATCAGCCCCAGCATTTT. Translating it yields CASSTGSNQPQHF.

In this sample, this clone turned up once. For the CDR3, the DNA is TGTGCCAGCAGTCAGGGGGGCGACGGAAATCAGCCCCAGCATTTT. Translated, it gives CASSQGGDGNQPQHF. V usage is TRBV28 and J usage is TRBJ1-5; 7 nucleotides match TRBD1. The CDR3 has 15 residues. Trimming at V came to 5 bases and at J to 4 bases, leaving 8 bases not matched to a gene. The V gene's germline CDR1 is MDHEN and CDR2 SYDVKM. Based on the CDR3 plus reference TRBV28 and TRBJ1-5, the full variable domain is DVKVTQSSRYLVKRTGEKVFLECVQDMDHENMFWYRQDPGLGLRLIYFSYDVKMKEKGDIPEGYSVSREKKERFSLILESASTNQTSMYLCASSQGGDGNQPQHFGDGTRLSIL.

In the case of this clone: The same CDR3 also results from other DNA sequences found in this sample. V is TRBV27 and J is TRBJ1-1, with D possibly being TRBD1 (6 bases). The germline V gene encodes CDR1 MNHEY and CDR2 SMNVEV (reference sequence). V dropped 6 bases and J dropped 0 bases, with 8 bases sitting between them. This CDR3 is 13 amino acids long. CDR3 coding DNA: TGTGCCAGCAGCCGGACAGTGAACACTGAAGCTTTCTTT. Its protein product is CASSRTVNTEAFF.